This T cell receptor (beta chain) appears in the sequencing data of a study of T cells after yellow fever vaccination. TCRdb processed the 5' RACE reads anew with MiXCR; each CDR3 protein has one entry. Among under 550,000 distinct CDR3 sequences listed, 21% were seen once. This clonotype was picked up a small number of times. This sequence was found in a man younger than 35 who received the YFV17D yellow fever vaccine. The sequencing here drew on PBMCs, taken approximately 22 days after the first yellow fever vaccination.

CDR3 nucleotide sequence: TGTGCCGGCGATGGGAGGGAAGGCCTTAACTATGGCTACACCTTC. Amino acid sequence: CAGDGREGLNYGYTF. The V and J genes are TRBV21-1 and TRBJ1-2. TRBV21-1 is a pseudogene segment. The CDR3 contains 15 residues.